This T cell receptor (beta chain) appears in the sequencing data of a study of neurological immune-mediated disorders. In TCRdb, the 5' RACE reads were re-called with MiXCR into one record per CDR3 protein. The table shows over 90,000 distinct CDR3 sequences, with about 10% occurring only once. This clonotype occurred many times. This sample's time point: longitudinal time-point 3. This CDR3 has 13 residues. The germline V gene encodes CDR1 DFQATT and CDR2 SNEGSKA (reference sequence). The V end lost 7 bases, the J end lost 1 base, and 14 bases lay between the germline ends. This TCR was sampled from a female donor with HTLV-1-associated myelopathy (HAM/TSP). Sequenced: PBMCs. J is TRBJ2-7 and V is TRBV20-1; tentative D call: TRBD2 (6 bases). CDR3 residues: CSGGGAVSYEQYF. CDR3 bases: TGCAGTGGAGGAGGGGCTGTATCCTACGAGCAGTACTTC.